This record concerns one T cell receptor (beta chain) sequence. What antigen it recognizes has not been identified. No base quality information exists; no much larger clone differs at one position. Libraries of naive CD8 T cells were built from around 20,000 to 1,000,000 sorted cells, with 10%, 30% or 50% of the purified RNA used. On a BD FACSAria II, naive CD8 T cells were FACS-sorted as CD8+CD4-CCR7+CD45RA+ and collected into RLT Plus buffer. Ten to eleven TCR copies' worth of Jurkat RNA were spiked into about 20,000-1,100,000 naive CD8 T cell samples to test detection sensitivity. Enrichment of CD8 T cells was done with RosetteSep CD8+ T Cell Enrichment Cocktail plus Ficoll-Paque, and ACK red cell lysis came afterward. The source of the sample is a study of molecular identifiers for immune sequencing clone quantification (dated by TCRdb to the late 2010s). About the investigation overall: For a replicate experiment, the RNA from either approximately 20,000 or 100,000 naive CD8 T cells was divided into five aliquots, and four of those aliquots went on to sequencing. CD8 T cells were used in a methods study to benchmark molecular-identifier clustering-based TCR repertoire sequencing (MIDCIRS) and TCR RNA copy counting.

The library was produced with PCR. Sequencing relied on an Illumina HiSeq 4000. Bulk TCR libraries were prepared as previously described, using TCR primers listed in Table S5. Total RNA was purified with the Qiagen AllPrep DNA/RNA kit. Before analysis, reads from multiple sequencing runs of one library were combined. As for the original processing: Reads were retained only if their TCR constant sequence matched exactly, and those retained reads were trimmed to 150 nt and grouped according to their 12-nt molecular barcodes. Reads within each barcode group were sub-clustered using a 15% Levenshtein threshold, and quality-weighted consensus sequences were constructed for each RNA molecule. Non-functional sequences were removed, as were lower-count sequences one edit away from another. Barcode sub-clusters with fewer than 20% of the maximum read count were removed, based on fitting two negative binomial distributions. TCRdb reanalyzed the raw reads on its own, using fastp at Q25 for trimming and MiXCR for clone calling, and kept in-frame beta chains. Rows matching on CDR3 protein sequence are summarized as one entry with the most common DNA and genes. The V and J calls come from TCRdb's annotation, not from the publication. The sample data list about 640,000 distinct CDR3 sequences, and less than 20% of these were observed just once. The ten largest account for 0.7% to 1% of the sample.

What the study reported, not specific to this receptor: When barcode sub-clustering was left out, chimeric consensus sequences inflated TCR diversity, with chimeras reaching as high as 47%. Highly expanded clone sizes could be underestimated if identical TCR molecules share a barcode. Spiked-in Jurkat TCR RNA equivalent to a single cell was reported to be detectable even among 850,000 to 1,000,000 naive CD8 T cells. Modeling estimated roughly 3 recovered TCR RNA copies per cell, compared with about 10 by digital PCR, which implies about 30% capture efficiency. Naive libraries contained spiked-in Jurkat TCR RNA (roughly ten copies' worth), which is not part of the donor repertoire. In CMV-specific effector cells, clones with more than 20 RNA copies contained over 98% of molecules, whereas in naive cells such clones contained under 1% of molecules.

V is clipped by 3 bases and J by 1 base, and the sequence between their germline boundaries is 18 bases long. In the germline V gene, CDR1 corresponds to SGDLS and CDR2 to YYNGEE. From the cysteine up to the phenylalanine, the CDR3 has a length of 17 residues. Of all the DNA, just the CDR3 is kept, 51 bases in frame from base 1. The chain is made from TRBV9 and TRBJ2-3, with the D gene tentatively TRBD1 or TRBD2, based on 6 matching bases in each. The source material was naive CD8+ T cells from blood, with Jurkat cell RNA spiked in. The sample's cell subset or site label is to be understood as: FACS-sorted CD8+CD4-CCR7+CD45RA+ naive T cells. This clonotype was sampled from a human donor in good health. Some libraries in this study had Jurkat cell RNA spiked in. The CDR3 reads as follows: CASSEGGPRDGTDTQYF. The sequenced DNA: TGTGCCAGCAGCGAGGGGGGACCGCGGGATGGCACAGATACGCAGTATTTT.